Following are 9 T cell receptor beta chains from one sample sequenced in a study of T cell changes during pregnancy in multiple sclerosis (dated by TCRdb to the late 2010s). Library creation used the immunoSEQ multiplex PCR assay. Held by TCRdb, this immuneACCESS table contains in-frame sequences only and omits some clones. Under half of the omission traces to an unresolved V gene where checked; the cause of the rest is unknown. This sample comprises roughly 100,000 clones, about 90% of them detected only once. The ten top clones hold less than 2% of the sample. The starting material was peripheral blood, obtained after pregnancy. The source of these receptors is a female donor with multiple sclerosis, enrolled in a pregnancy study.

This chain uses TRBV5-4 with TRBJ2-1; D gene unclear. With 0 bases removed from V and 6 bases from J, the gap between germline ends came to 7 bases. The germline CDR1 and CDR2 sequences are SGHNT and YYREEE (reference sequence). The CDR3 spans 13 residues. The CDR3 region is CASSLAESNEQFF. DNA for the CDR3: TGTGCCAGCAGCTTGGCCGAGAGCAATGAGCAGTTCTTC.

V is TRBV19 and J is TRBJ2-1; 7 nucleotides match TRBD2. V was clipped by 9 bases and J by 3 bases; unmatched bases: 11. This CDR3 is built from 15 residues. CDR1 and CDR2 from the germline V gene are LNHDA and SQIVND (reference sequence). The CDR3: CASKLGGSVYNEQFF. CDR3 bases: TGTGCCAGCAAACTTGGCGGGAGTGTCTACAATGAGCAGTTCTTC. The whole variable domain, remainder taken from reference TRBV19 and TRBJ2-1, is DGGITQSPKYLFRKEGQNVTLSCEQNLNHDAMYWYRQDPGQGLRLIYYSQIVNDFQKGDIAEGYSVSREKKESFPLTVTSAQKNPTAFYLCASKLGGSVYNEQFFGPGTRLTVL.

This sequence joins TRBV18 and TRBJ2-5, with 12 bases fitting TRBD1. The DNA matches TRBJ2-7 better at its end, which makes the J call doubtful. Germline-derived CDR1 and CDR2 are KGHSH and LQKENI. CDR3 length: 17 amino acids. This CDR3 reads CASSLGQGAIGFYEQYF. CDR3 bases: TGTGCCAGCTCACTGGGACAGGGGGCGATCGGATTCTACGAGCAGTACTTC.

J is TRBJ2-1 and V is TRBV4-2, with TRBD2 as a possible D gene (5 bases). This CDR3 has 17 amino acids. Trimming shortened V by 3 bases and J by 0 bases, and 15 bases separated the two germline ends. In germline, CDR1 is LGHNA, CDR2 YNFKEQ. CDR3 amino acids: CASSQRSTGSSYNEQFF. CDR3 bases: TGTGCCAGCAGCCAGCGCTCCACGGGGAGCTCCTACAATGAGCAGTTCTTC.

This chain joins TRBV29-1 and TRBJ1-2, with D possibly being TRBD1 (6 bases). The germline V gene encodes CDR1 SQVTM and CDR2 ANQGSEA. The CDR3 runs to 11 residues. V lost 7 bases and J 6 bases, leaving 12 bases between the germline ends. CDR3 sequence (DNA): TGCAGCGCCCGGGACACAAATGGCTACACCTTC. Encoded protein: CSARDTNGYTF. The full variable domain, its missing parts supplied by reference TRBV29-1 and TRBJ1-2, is SAVISQKPSRDICQRGTSLTIQCQVDSQVTMMFWYRQQPGQSLTLIATANQGSEATYESGFVIDKFPISRPNLTFSTLTVSNMSPEDSSIYLCSARDTNGYTFGSGTRLTVV.

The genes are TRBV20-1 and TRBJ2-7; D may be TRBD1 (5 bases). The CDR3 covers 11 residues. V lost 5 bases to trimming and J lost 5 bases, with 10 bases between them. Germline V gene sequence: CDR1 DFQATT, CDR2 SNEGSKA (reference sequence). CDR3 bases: TGCAGTGCTTCGGACAACCACGAGCAGTACTTC. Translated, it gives CSASDNHEQYF.

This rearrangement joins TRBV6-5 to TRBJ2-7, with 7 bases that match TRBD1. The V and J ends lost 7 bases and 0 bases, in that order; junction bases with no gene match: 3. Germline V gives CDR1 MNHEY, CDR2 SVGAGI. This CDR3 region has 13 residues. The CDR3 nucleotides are TGTGCCAGCACCGACAGGGTCTCCTACGAGCAGTACTTC. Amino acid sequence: CASTDRVSYEQYF.

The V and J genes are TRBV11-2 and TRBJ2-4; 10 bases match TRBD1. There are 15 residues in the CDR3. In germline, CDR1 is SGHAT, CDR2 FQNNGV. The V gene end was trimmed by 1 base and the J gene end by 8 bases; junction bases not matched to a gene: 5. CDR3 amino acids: CASSLAGQGGDIQYF. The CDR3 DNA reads TGTGCCAGCAGCTTAGCAGGACAGGGGGGTGACATTCAGTACTTC.

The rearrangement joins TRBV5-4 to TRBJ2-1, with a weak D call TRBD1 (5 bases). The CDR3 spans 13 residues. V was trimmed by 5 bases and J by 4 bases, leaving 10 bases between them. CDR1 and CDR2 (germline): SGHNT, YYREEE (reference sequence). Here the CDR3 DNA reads TGTGCCAGCAGGGTGGACAATTACAATGAGCAGTTCTTC. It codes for CASRVDNYNEQFF.